This T cell receptor (beta chain) was identified during a study of blood T cell repertoires in COVID-19. Study context: Spain, Italy and the United States supplied samples that represented acute and convalescent COVID-19. T cells, B-cell-depleted T cells, or PBMCs supplied cDNA or gDNA.

Per the original methods: For nucleated cells, counts were estimated from reference gene primer amplification. Here immunoSEQ multiplex PCR was the method, and the copy in TCRdb shows in-frame clones only, minus some. For V, J and clone size, that table is used; D and trimming come from the DNA. This table has approximately 100,000 clones, over 75% appearing once. The ends lost 0 bases at V and 0 bases at J; junction bases unmatched: 5. The CDR3 loop spans 17 amino acids. Germline assignment: CDR1 SGHDN and CDR2 FVKESK. The specimen sequenced was peripheral blood. This clonotype was obtained from a human donor in a cohort sampled during active COVID-19. The rearrangement joins TRBV14 to TRBJ2-1, with 7 nucleotides matching TRBD2. The CDR3 sequence is CASSQDWGGSSYNEQFF. The CDR3 DNA reads TGTGCCAGCAGCCAAGATTGGGGGGGGAGCTCCTACAATGAGCAGTTCTTC.